Presented here are 22 T cell receptor beta chains from one specimen sequenced in a study of vaccination effects on CD4 cells after COVID-19. These receptors are not linked to any known antigen. Profiling relied on immunoSEQ multiplex PCR, and the TCRdb table lists in-frame clones only, not all of them. Found here are 70,000 or so clones, over 70% of them singletons; the top ten hold roughly 10%. ViraFEST assay sequencing came after antigen-specific CD4+ T cells were expanded with viral peptide pools. Researchers isolated CD4+ T cells once approximately 10 days of culture had elapsed. Vaccinated recipients, who were negative for nucleocapsid antibodies, had no history of SARS-CoV-2 infection. The source was CD4+ T cells from PBMCs cultured with SARS-CoV-2 spike peptides, collected before COVID-19 vaccination. The receptors were gathered from a human donor who received a COVID-19 vaccine.

The V and J genes are TRBV28 and TRBJ2-1; TRBD1 matches at 7 bases. CDR3 length: 16 residues. Germline values: CDR1 MDHEN, CDR2 SYDVKM. V gave up 9 bases and J gave up 0 bases; unmatched junction bases: 11. The CDR3 bases are TGTGCCAGTTTGGGGACAGTTCTTTCCTCCTACAATGAGCAGTTCTTC. This gives the protein CASLGTVLSSYNEQFF.

This chain connects TRBV7-9 to TRBJ1-3; D gene uncertain. There are 14 residues in the CDR3. The V gene's germline CDR1 is SEHNR and CDR2 FQNEAQ (reference sequence). V was trimmed by 1 base and J by 7 bases, leaving 11 bases between them. In nucleotides, the CDR3 is TGTGCCAGCAGCTTAGGAACTGACCGTAACACCATATATTTT. This gives the protein CASSLGTDRNTIYF.

The chain has TRBV7-9 and TRBJ2-3; D ambiguous. Germline CDR1 is SEHNR and CDR2 is FQNEAQ (reference sequence). This CDR3 has 16 residues. Trimming shortened V by 6 bases and J by 4 bases, and 20 bases separated the two germline ends. The chain's CDR3 is CASRTWAAAHPDTQYF. In nucleotides, the CDR3 is TGTGCCAGCAGGACATGGGCCGCAGCTCATCCAGATACGCAGTATTTT.

This rearrangement joins TRBV11-2 to TRBJ1-1; D might be TRBD1 (5 bases). Trimming left V 1 base short and J 1 base short, with 7 bases between. The CDR3 consists of 14 residues. CDR1 and CDR2 from the germline V gene are SGHAT and FQNNGV. CDR3 sequence reads: CASSLGQGNTEAFF. The CDR3 bases are TGTGCCAGCAGCTTAGGGCAGGGGAACACTGAAGCTTTCTTT.

The chain employs TRBV28 and TRBJ2-3; 8 bases match TRBD1. Germline lookup yields CDR1 MDHEN and CDR2 SYDVKM. The ends lost 7 bases at V and 0 bases at J; junction bases unmatched: 6. CDR3 length: 15 amino acids. The CDR3 loop reads CASITGGASTDTQYF. The DNA for the CDR3 is TGTGCCAGCATTACAGGGGGTGCAAGCACAGATACGCAGTATTTT. The full variable domain, in which reference TRBV28 and TRBJ2-3 provide the parts outside the CDR3, is DVKVTQSSRYLVKRTGEKVFLECVQDMDHENMFWYRQDPGLGLRLIYFSYDVKMKEKGDIPEGYSVSREKKERFSLILESASTNQTSMYLCASITGGASTDTQYFGPGTRLTVL.

The J gene is TRBJ1-5, the V gene TRBV28, with 7 bases lining up with TRBD1. CDR3 length: 16 amino acids. V was clipped by 2 bases and J by 2 bases; unmatched bases: 6. The germline CDR1 and CDR2 sequences are MDHEN and SYDVKM. Here the CDR3 reads CASSLNLGQGNQPQHF. The CDR3 DNA sequence: TGTGCCAGCAGTTTAAACCTTGGACAGGGCAATCAGCCCCAGCATTTT.

The rearrangement joins TRBV2 to TRBJ1-2, with 8 positions matching TRBD1. The CDR3 is made up of 13 amino acids. The germline V gene has CDR1 SNHLY and CDR2 FYNNEI. V was clipped by 4 bases and J by 5 bases; unmatched bases: 3. The CDR3 reads CASSAGGYYGYTF. Written as DNA, the CDR3 is TGTGCCAGCAGTGCAGGGGGCTATTATGGCTACACCTTC.

The chain carries TRBV6-1 and TRBJ2-3; 7 nucleotides match TRBD2. From germline, CDR1 is MNHNS and CDR2 SASEGT. The CDR3 is made up of 15 amino acids. J gave up 2 bases and V 3 bases, and 5 bases lay outside the gene matches. CDR3 loop: CASSDPGLHTDTQYF. CDR3 nucleotides: TGTGCCAGCAGTGACCCGGGACTACACACAGATACGCAGTATTTT.

This chain links TRBV6-5 with TRBJ1-4; D remains ambiguous. The CDR3 is 14 residues long. V was trimmed by 5 bases and J by 5 bases, leaving 12 bases between them. CDR1 MNHEY and CDR2 SVGAGI come from the germline V gene. CDR3 DNA sequence: TGTGCCAGCAGTCCCCTGGGAGGGAATGAAAAACTGTTTTTT. Translation: CASSPLGGNEKLFF.

This clone appeared a few times. This chain uses TRBV3-1 (or the pseudogene TRBV3-2) with TRBJ2-2, with TRBD2 matching over 10 bases. Losses at the gene ends were 6 bases for V and 3 bases for J; bases not matched to a gene: 1. Germline V gene sequence: CDR1 LGHDT, CDR2 YNNKEL (reference sequence). This CDR3 is built from 14 residues. Here the CDR3 DNA reads TGTGCCAGCAGGCTAGCGGGGGACACCGGGGAGCTGTTTTTT. As protein: CASRLAGDTGELFF.

The chain is built from TRBV7-3 and TRBJ2-2; possibly TRBD2 for D (6 bases). Germline V gene lookup returns CDR1 SGHTA and CDR2 FQGTGA. The germline V and J ends were trimmed by 6 bases and 0 bases, with 11 bases remaining between them. The CDR3 consists of 15 residues. The CDR3 here is CASSPRGTNTGELFF. CDR3 sequence (DNA): TGTGCCAGCAGTCCTCGGGGGACGAACACCGGGGAGCTGTTTTTT. Full variable domain (outside the CDR3, taken from reference TRBV7-3 and TRBJ2-2): GAGVSQTPSNKVTEKGKYVELRCDPISGHTALYWYRQSLGQGPEFLIYFQGTGAADDSGLPNDRFFAVRPEGSVSTLKIQRTERGDSAVYLCASSPRGTNTGELFFGEGSRLTVL.

V is TRBV18 and J is TRBJ2-2, with 7 bases identical to TRBD1. This CDR3 region has 14 residues. Losses at the gene ends were 3 bases for V and 3 bases for J; bases not matched to a gene: 1. Germline CDR1 and CDR2: KGHSH and LQKENI. CDR3 protein: CASSPTGYTGELFF. In DNA, the CDR3 is TGTGCCAGCTCACCGACAGGGTACACCGGGGAGCTGTTTTTT.

The V and J genes are TRBV14 and TRBJ1-6, with 7 bases matching TRBD1. The CDR3 contains 15 residues. The V segment lost 2 bases and the J segment 10 bases; nucleotides outside the gene matches: 8. CDR1 is SGHDN and CDR2 is FVKESK in the germline V gene. The CDR3 loop reads CASSQRAGGESPLHF. The DNA of the CDR3 is TGTGCCAGCAGCCAAAGGGCAGGGGGGGAATCACCCCTCCACTTT. The variable domain in full, with the rest retrieved from reference TRBV14 and TRBJ1-6, is EAGVTQFPSHSVIEKGQTVTLRCDPISGHDNLYWYRRVMGKEIKFLLHFVKESKQDESGMPNNRFLAERTGGTYSTLKVQPAELEDSGVYFCASSQRAGGESPLHFGNGTRLTVT.

The chain links TRBV19 to TRBJ1-5; 7 nucleotides line up with TRBD1. V lost 5 bases, J lost 2 bases, and 3 bases stayed unmatched. Germline V gene sequence: CDR1 LNHDA, CDR2 SQIVND (reference sequence). The CDR3 spans 14 residues. The CDR3 sequence: CASSFQGGNQPQHF. The CDR3 coding sequence is TGTGCCAGTAGTTTCCAGGGGGGCAATCAGCCCCAGCATTTT. Based on the CDR3 plus reference TRBV19 and TRBJ1-5, the full variable domain is DGGITQSPKYLFRKEGQNVTLSCEQNLNHDAMYWYRQDPGQGLRLIYYSQIVNDFQKGDIAEGYSVSREKKESFPLTVTSAQKNPTAFYLCASSFQGGNQPQHFGDGTRLSIL.

The chain has TRBV9 and TRBJ2-3, with unresolved D. The V gene lost 0 bases and the J gene lost 10 bases, with 9 bases spanning the gap. The CDR3 runs 12 residues. The germline gives CDR1 SGDLS, CDR2 YYNGEE. CDR3 nucleotides: TGTGCCAGCAGCGTAGGTCACCCAGCGCAGTATTTT. Its protein product is CASSVGHPAQYF.

The chain carries TRBV5-1 and TRBJ1-1; the match to TRBD1 covers 10 bases. The CDR3 sequence is 15 residues long. The V gene's germline CDR1 is SGHRS and CDR2 YFSETQ. V was clipped by 0 bases and J by 5 bases; unmatched bases: 4. The CDR3 spells CASSLGDRGRTEAFF. The CDR3 coding sequence is TGCGCCAGCAGCTTGGGGGACAGGGGACGGACTGAAGCTTTCTTT.

This chain links TRBV7-9 with TRBJ1-2, with 7 nucleotides matching TRBD1. Germline CDR1 reads SEHNR; CDR2 reads FQNEAQ (reference sequence). The CDR3 runs 17 residues. With 5 bases clipped from V and 1 base from J, the junction kept 13 bases outside the gene matches. In nucleotides, the CDR3 is TGTGCCAGCAGCAGAAGGGGACAGATTATTAATAACTATGGCTACACCTTC. Protein sequence: CASSRRGQIINNYGYTF. Looking up the rest from reference TRBV7-9 and TRBJ1-2 gives the full variable domain: DTGVSQNPRHKITKRGQNVTFRCDPISEHNRLYWYRQTLGQGPEFLTYFQNEAQLEKSRLLSDRFSAERPKGSFSTLEIQRTEQGDSAMYLCASSRRGQIINNYGYTFGSGTRLTVV.

This clone was picked up one time. This chain links TRBV24-1 with TRBJ2-1; tentatively, D is TRBD1 or TRBD2 (6 bases each). This CDR3 spans 14 amino acids. The V end lost 0 bases, the J end lost 7 bases, and 9 bases lay between the germline ends. From germline, CDR1 is KGHDR and CDR2 SFDVKD. CDR3 in DNA: TGTGCCACCAGTGATTTGCGGGGGCCAAATGAGCAGTTCTTC. As protein: CATSDLRGPNEQFF.

This clone was recorded once. The chain employs TRBV5-1 and TRBJ1-2; the D gene is possibly TRBD1 (5 bases). The V end was cut by 0 bases, the J end by 4 bases, with 10 bases between. Germline V lookup: CDR1 SGHRS, CDR2 YFSETQ. CDR3 length: 14 amino acids. The CDR3 DNA follows: TGCGCCAGCAGCTTGGAACGGGGGTCCTATGGCTACACCTTC. It is translated as CASSLERGSYGYTF. Together with reference TRBV5-1 and TRBJ1-2, the CDR3 gives the full variable domain: KAGVTQTPRYLIKTRGQQVTLSCSPISGHRSVSWYQQTPGQGLQFLFEYFSETQRNKGNFPGRFSGRQFSNSRSEMNVSTLELGDSALYLCASSLERGSYGYTFGSGTRLTVV.

V and J are TRBV6-6 and TRBJ1-5; no definite D call. Trimming removed 2 bases from V and 6 bases from J, with 17 bases in between. Germline V CDR1 and CDR2: MNHNY, SVGAGI (reference sequence). This CDR3 comprises 16 residues. This CDR3 is CASSYPLGGLGQPQHF. CDR3 nucleotides: TGTGCCAGCAGTTACCCCCTTGGAGGGTTGGGTCAGCCCCAGCATTTT.

The chain has TRBV6-4 and TRBJ2-6; possibly TRBD1 or TRBD2 for D (6 bases each). The CDR3 runs to 16 residues. Per germline, CDR1 MRHNA and CDR2 SNTAGT. Deletions cut 4 bases from V and 4 bases from J, with 14 bases between. The CDR3: CASSGRGGPGANVLTF. The CDR3 region has the DNA TGTGCCAGCAGTGGACGTGGGGGGCCAGGGGCCAACGTCCTGACTTTC.

V usage is TRBV5-1 and J usage is TRBJ2-1; maybe TRBD2 (6 bases). The CDR3 is 17 residues long. V lost 0 bases and J lost 0, with 13 bases in between. Germline CDR1 reads SGHRS; CDR2 reads YFSETQ. The chain's CDR3 is CASSLGLALSSYNEQFF. CDR3 bases: TGCGCCAGCAGCTTGGGCCTAGCGCTGAGCTCCTACAATGAGCAGTTCTTC.